A single sample gave rise to the 21 T cell receptor beta chains below, sequenced in a study of T cells in Graves' hyperthyroidism and ophthalmopathy. TCR beta CDR3 region amplification was performed from RNA transcripts. The TCR CDR3 was amplified in a first-round RT-PCR using the HTBI primer set. MiXCR, applied by TCRdb to the multiplex PCR reads, yields one record per CDR3 protein. The sample lists over 700,000 distinct CDR3 sequences; 38% were seen once. Material: blood. These receptor sequences come from a man in his late teens or twenties with Graves' hyperthyroidism.

The chain recombines TRBV5-1 with TRBJ1-2; TRBD1 matches 10 bases. V dropped 2 bases and J dropped 8; count of bases not matched to a gene: 6. The CDR3 loop spans 14 amino acids. In germline, CDR1 is SGHRS, CDR2 YFSETQ. Here the CDR3 DNA reads TGCGCCAGCAGCTTCTGGGGGACAGGGGACGGCTACACCTTC. Protein product: CASSFWGTGDGYTF.

With respect to this clonotype: An end of the junction differs from the germline gene, which may be a read error. The chain carries TRBV6-1 and TRBJ2-7, with D uncertain. The CDR3 consists of 13 residues. Germline values: CDR1 MNHNS, CDR2 SASEGT. CDR3 residues: CAISEAQGYEQYF. The CDR3 DNA sequence: TGTGCCATCAGTGAAGCGCAAGGGTACGAGCAGTACTTC.

This clonotype was recorded a few times. The chain recombines TRBV29-1 with TRBJ1-1; 12 bases align to TRBD1. This CDR3 comprises 15 residues. The germline CDR1 and CDR2 sequences are SQVTM and ANQGSEA. After removal of 8 bases from V and 4 bases from J, the junction contained 11 bases not matched to a gene. CDR3 in DNA: TGCAGCCCCCTGGGGACAGGGGGCGTGAGCACTGAAGCTTTCTTT. It specifies CSPLGTGGVSTEAFF.

This clonotype came up many times. The chain links TRBV7-4 to TRBJ2-2, with TRBD2 matching 11 bases. The CDR3 length is 15 residues. J gave up 5 bases and V 6 bases, and 5 bases lay outside the gene matches. The V gene's germline CDR1 is SGHVT and CDR2 SQSDAQ. This chain's CDR3 is CASRPSGGLTGELFF. CDR3 DNA: TGTGCCAGCAGGCCTAGCGGGGGGTTAACCGGGGAGCTGTTTTTT.

The chain carries TRBV19 and TRBJ2-7; TRBD1 might be the D (5 bases). The CDR3 sequence is 15 residues long. Between the trimmed V and J ends, which lost 5 bases and 2 bases, there was a span of 16 bases. Germline lookup yields CDR1 LNHDA and CDR2 SQIVND (reference sequence). CDR3 residues: CASSSKPDMTYEQYF. The CDR3 DNA follows: TGTGCCAGTAGTTCCAAGCCGGACATGACCTACGAGCAGTACTTC.

This clonotype was observed many times. DNA for the CDR3: TGTGCCATCAGTCCGGGACAGGGTAGCGGCTACACCTTC. It specifies CAISPGQGSGYTF. The chain combines TRBV10-3 with TRBJ1-2, with 9 bases identical to TRBD1. The germline CDR1 and CDR2 sequences are ENHRY and SYGVKD. CDR3 length: 13 residues. V lost 5 bases and J lost 8; bases outside the gene matches: 6.

With regard to this clonotype: This sequence may be a read error, since a much larger clone differs from it by one base. This chain joins TRBV7-8 and TRBJ2-5, with 7 bases fitting TRBD2. CDR1 is SGHVS and CDR2 is FQNEAQ in the germline V gene. The CDR3 has 15 residues. J lost 9 bases, V lost 5 bases, and 15 bases had no gene match. In nucleotides, the CDR3 is TGTGCCAGCAGCCCCCGACCGACTCCGGGGGGAGCCCAGTACTTC. Residues: CASSPRPTPGGAQYF.

This sequence joins TRBV5-4 and TRBJ2-7, with 7 bases lining up with TRBD2. The CDR3 totals 13 residues. In germline, CDR1 is SGHNT, CDR2 YYREEE (reference sequence). V shed 0 bases and J 7 bases; nucleotides not matched to a gene: 4. Here the CDR3 DNA reads TGTGCCAGCAGCTTGGTGGCGGGAGCAGAGCAGTACTTC. Amino acid sequence: CASSLVAGAEQYF.

This clonotype has more than one count but fewer than ten. The chain is built from TRBV12-3 or TRBV12-4 and TRBJ2-3, with D uncertain. The CDR3 consists of 14 residues. V was pared by 3 bases and J by 0 bases, with 7 bases between. The CDR3: CASSFGGSTDTQYF. CDR3 DNA: TGTGCCAGCAGTTTCGGTGGGAGCACAGATACGCAGTATTTT.

This chain connects TRBV7-2 to TRBJ2-6; 9 nucleotides agree with TRBD1. In germline, CDR1 is SGHTA, CDR2 FQGNSA. The V and J ends lost 0 bases and 1 base, in that order; junction bases with no gene match: 4. This CDR3 is built from 18 residues. CDR3 DNA sequence: TGTGCCAGCAGCTTAGCGGGACAGGGTGGTTCTGGGGCCAACGTCCTGACTTTC. Protein: CASSLAGQGGSGANVLTF.

The chain recombines TRBV10-3 with TRBJ1-2; D may be TRBD1 (5 bases). The CDR3 has 15 amino acids. Per the germline V gene, CDR1 is ENHRY and CDR2 is SYGVKD. CDR3: CAREAIGAGNYGYTF. CDR3 in DNA: TGTGCTAGAGAAGCGATTGGGGCAGGGAACTATGGCTACACCTTC.

This clonotype was observed a handful of times. The chain carries TRBV19 and TRBJ1-1; D gene unclear. Trimming removed 3 bases at V and 0 bases at J, with 11 bases between. Per germline, CDR1 LNHDA and CDR2 SQIVND (reference sequence). The CDR3 extends over 15 amino acids. This CDR3 is CASSIGRVMNTEAFF. CDR3 bases: TGTGCCAGTAGTATTGGAAGGGTTATGAACACTGAAGCTTTCTTT.

In regard to this clonotype: This likely comes from a read error, as the CDR3 has no conserved phenylalanine or tryptophan at its end. No DNA is shown, since the ends of the CDR3 on it are uncertain; the CDR3 is the one TCRdb lists. This rearrangement joins TRBV29-1 to TRBJ1-1; the D call in the table, TRBD1, was not verified against the DNA. Germline loops: CDR1 SQVTM, CDR2 ANQGSEA. With termini counted, the CDR3 has 9 amino acids. The CDR3 loop reads CSVAHGGEL.

There are a few counts of this clonotype. The chain recombines TRBV5-1 with TRBJ2-2; D gene unclear. V lost 8 bases, J lost 1 base, and 12 bases lay in between. The CDR3 extends over 14 amino acids. Per the germline V gene, CDR1 is SGHRS and CDR2 is YFSETQ. For the CDR3, the DNA is TGCGCCAGGCCACCGCGGCTGAACACCGGGGAGCTGTTTTTT. Protein product: CARPPRLNTGELFF.

The rearrangement links TRBV4-2 to TRBJ1-5; 7 nucleotides line up with TRBD1. J lost 4 bases, V lost 4 bases, and 10 bases had no gene match. The CDR3 has 16 residues. Germline-derived CDR1 and CDR2 are LGHNA and YNFKEQ. CDR3 DNA sequence: TGTGCCAGCAGCCGAGCTCAGGGGGAGGTTAATCAGCCCCAGCATTTT. Its protein is CASSRAQGEVNQPQHF.

The chain joins TRBV20-1 to TRBJ1-1; tentative D call: TRBD1 (6 bases). Trimming shortened V by 5 bases and J by 1 base, and 17 bases separated the two germline ends. Germline lookup yields CDR1 DFQATT and CDR2 SNEGSKA (reference sequence). CDR3 length: 15 residues. CDR3 region: CSAPTGFGTNTEAFF. CDR3 coding DNA: TGCAGTGCTCCCACAGGGTTTGGGACGAACACTGAAGCTTTCTTT.

The gene calls are TRBV25-1 and TRBJ1-3; 7 bases match TRBD1. Trimming took 5 bases from V and 5 from J; bases not matched to a gene: 6. Germline-derived CDR1 and CDR2 are MGHDK and SYGVNS. This CDR3 region has 14 residues. CDR3 nucleotide sequence: TGTGCCAGCAGTACACGGGACAGCCGAAACACCATATATTTT. Its translation: CASSTRDSRNTIYF.

This clonotype was counted a few times. The CDR3 coding sequence is TGCAGTGCTACTCACGGACACGTCCAAGAGACCCAGTACTTC. Translated: CSATHGHVQETQYF. V gene TRBV20-1 combines with J gene TRBJ2-5, with a possible D match to TRBD1 (5 bases). The germline CDR1 and CDR2 sequences are DFQATT and SNEGSKA (reference sequence). This CDR3 contains 14 residues. V lost 4 bases, J lost 1 base, and 13 bases lay in between.

This clonotype was detected a few times. The V call is TRBV5-8, the J call TRBJ1-6, with 9 bases identical to TRBD1. With V trimmed by 4 bases and J by 10 bases, 15 bases remained unmatched. Germline-derived CDR1 and CDR2 are SGHTS and YDEGEE. The CDR3 loop spans 17 amino acids. CDR3 nucleotide sequence: TGTGCCAGCAGCCCCGATGGGACAGGGAGTTCGGGATCACCCCTCCACTTT. This codes for CASSPDGTGSSGSPLHF.

The chain carries TRBV5-1 and TRBJ1-2; D uncertain. Trimming shortened V by 5 bases and J by 8 bases, and 19 bases separated the two germline ends. The CDR3 contains 14 residues. From germline, CDR1 is SGHRS and CDR2 YFSETQ. This CDR3 is CASSRLAGTGGYTF. CDR3 nucleotides: TGCGCCAGCAGTCGTCTAGCGGGCACCGGGGGCTACACCTTC.

V usage is TRBV7-2 and J usage is TRBJ2-7; 7 positions agree with TRBD2. This CDR3 has 15 residues. The germline gives CDR1 SGHTA, CDR2 FQGNSA. The V gene end was trimmed by 2 bases and the J gene end by 7 bases; junction bases not matched to a gene: 11. CDR3: CASSLWSGGGTEQYF. CDR3 nucleotides: TGTGCCAGCAGCTTATGGTCTGGCGGGGGAACGGAGCAGTACTTC.